This T cell receptor (beta chain) was captured in a study of regulatory T cells in long-lasting Graves disease. Investigators prepared the TCR beta libraries by applying iRepertoire HTBI primers and Arm-PCR of CDR3 regions. TCRdb reprocessed the multiplex PCR reads with MiXCR, giving one entry per CDR3 protein. Among some 440,000 distinct CDR3 sequences listed, roughly 20% were seen once. General observations from the study: Accuracy could have been hurt by small sample size.

This clonotype has a handful of counts. Its antigen is not known. Time point in this sample: persistent/refractory GD, antithyroid drugs over 5 years with positive TRAb. The TCR library was prepared using RNA isolated from PBMCs. This TCR was recovered from a female donor with Graves disease. This specimen was peripheral blood mononuclear cells (PBMCs), taken when the disease was refractory, from a patient treated with antithyroid drugs.

CDR3 nucleotide sequence: TGTGCCAGCAGCTTACCCCGGACAGGTGCGAACACCGGGGAGCTGTTTTTT. This gives the protein CASSLPRTGANTGELFF. The chain links TRBV11-2 to TRBJ2-2; 7 bases line up with TRBD1. The CDR3 runs 17 residues. Unmatched junction bases numbered 6, after V lost 2 bases and J lost 0 bases. Germline V gene lookup returns CDR1 SGHAT and CDR2 FQNNGV.